This T cell receptor beta chain appears in the sequencing data of a study of T cells expressing NK-cell markers. Study-wide background: Source material for TCR beta repertoires consisted of sorted CD3+CD56+NKG2C+, CD3+CD56+NKG2C- and CD3+CD56-NKG2C+ T cells. Among the eight sequenced donors, seven tested HCMV-seropositive and one tested seronegative. General study findings and limits: A handful of donors had dominant NKG2C+ clonotypes that comprised roughly 1.0-8% of their CD8+ T cells. Similarly, these clonotypes led the CD3+CD56-NKG2C+ fraction as well in several donors.

TCRdb re-analyzed the 5' RACE reads; it lists each CDR3 protein once, without DNA. This specimen shows roughly 430,000 distinct CDR3 sequences; the ten leading clones hold 6% to 8%. The CDR3 consists of 15 residues. Germline CDR1 ENHRY, CDR2 SYGVKD. A note on this clonotype: No antigen is known for it.

The rearrangement links TRBV10-3 to TRBJ2-5; TCRdb's D call of TRBD1 is untestable without DNA. This TCR was sampled from a woman between 18 and 70 years old in good health. The sequenced sample was blood T cells: a sorted CD56 or NKG2C T cell subset, CD4+ or CD8+ T cells, or bulk PBMC T cells (not recorded which). The CDR3 reads CAISFGLGDGETQYF.